The sequence of this TCR beta chain was determined in a study of blood T cell repertoires in COVID-19. As for the study in general: Samples taken during acute and convalescent COVID-19 were collected in the United States, Italy and Spain. T cells, B-cell-depleted T cells, or PBMCs provided the cDNA or gDNA that served as material.

The authors' processing: Amplification with reference gene primers provided the estimates of nucleated cell counts. Sequencing was performed with immunoSEQ multiplex PCR; in TCRdb, only in-frame clones are kept and a portion is missing. The V and J calls and clone size are taken from that table; D and trimming were inferred from the DNA. The repertoire includes 300,000 to 400,000 clones, around four fifths of them detected once, and roughly 3% sits in the top ten. Germline V CDR1 and CDR2: LNHDA, SQIVND (reference sequence). This CDR3 is 14 amino acids long. V was trimmed by 8 bases and J by 13 bases, leaving 21 bases between them.

This receptor was taken from a man aged 30 to 45 with active or convalescent COVID-19. This chain links TRBV19 with TRBJ1-6, with D perhaps matching TRBD1 (5 bases). The material sequenced was peripheral blood. Here the CDR3 reads CASGGTGARAPLHF. CDR3 in DNA: TGTGCCAGTGGAGGGACTGGGGCCAGAGCGCCCCTCCACTTT.